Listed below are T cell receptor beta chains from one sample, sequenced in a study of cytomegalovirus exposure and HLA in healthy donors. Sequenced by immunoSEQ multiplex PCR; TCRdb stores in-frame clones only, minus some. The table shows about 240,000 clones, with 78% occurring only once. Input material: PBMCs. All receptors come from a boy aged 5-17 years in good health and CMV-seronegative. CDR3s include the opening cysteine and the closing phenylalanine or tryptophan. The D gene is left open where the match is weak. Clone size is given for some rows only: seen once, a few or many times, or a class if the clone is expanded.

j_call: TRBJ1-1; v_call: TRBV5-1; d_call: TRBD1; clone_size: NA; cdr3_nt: TGTGCCAGCAGCTACACCGGGACAGGGTACACTGAAGCTTTCTTT; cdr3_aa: CASSYTGTGYTEAFF
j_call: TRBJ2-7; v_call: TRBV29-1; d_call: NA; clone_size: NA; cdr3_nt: TGCAGCGTTGAAGAATGGGGCCGCGAGCAGTACTTC; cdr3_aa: CSVEEWGREQYF
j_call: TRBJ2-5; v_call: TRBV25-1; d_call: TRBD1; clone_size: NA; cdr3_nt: TGTGCCAGCAGTGTAAGAGGTCGGACAGGGGGAGAGACCCAGTACTTC; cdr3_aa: CASSVRGRTGGETQYF
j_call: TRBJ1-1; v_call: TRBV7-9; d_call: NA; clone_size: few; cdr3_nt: TGTGCCAGCAGCTTACTCCCGGACACTGAAGCTTTCTTT; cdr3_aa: CASSLLPDTEAFF
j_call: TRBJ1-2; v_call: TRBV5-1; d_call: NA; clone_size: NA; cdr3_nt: TGCGCCAGCAGCCCTCAGGGTGAAGACTATGGCTACACCTTC; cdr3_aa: CASSPQGEDYGYTF
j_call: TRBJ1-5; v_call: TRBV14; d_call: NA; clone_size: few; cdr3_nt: TGTGCCAGCAGCCAAGTCCCGCGGCAGGGCTGCAATCAGCCCCAGCATTTT; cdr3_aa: CASSQVPRQGCNQPQHF
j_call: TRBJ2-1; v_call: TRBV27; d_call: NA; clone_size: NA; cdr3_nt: TGTGCCAGCAGTCCGCGGACTAAGAACAATGAGCAGTTCTTC; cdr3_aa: CASSPRTKNNEQFF
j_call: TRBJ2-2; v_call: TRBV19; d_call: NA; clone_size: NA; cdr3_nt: TGTGCCAGTAGTATAGCGGCGGGATTGACCGGGGAGCTGTTTTTT; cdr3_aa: CASSIAAGLTGELFF
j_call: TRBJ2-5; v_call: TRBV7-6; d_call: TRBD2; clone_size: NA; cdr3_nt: TGTGCCAGCAGCTTAGTGGGACTAGCGAAAGAGACCCAGTACTTC; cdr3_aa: CASSLVGLAKETQYF
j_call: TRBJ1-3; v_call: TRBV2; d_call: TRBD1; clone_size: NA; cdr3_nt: TGTGCCAGCAGCGAGGACAGGGGGCAAGGAAACACCATATATTTT; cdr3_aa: CASSEDRGQGNTIYF
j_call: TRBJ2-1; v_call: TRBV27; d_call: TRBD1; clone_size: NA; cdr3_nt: TGTGCCAGCAGTGGATGGGACAGGCCCAGCTCCTACAATGAGCAGTTCTTC; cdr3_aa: CASSGWDRPSSYNEQFF
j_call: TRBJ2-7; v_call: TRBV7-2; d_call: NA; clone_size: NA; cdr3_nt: TGTGCCAGCAGCTTAGCGACTGCTACCTACGAGCAGTACTTC; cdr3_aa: CASSLATATYEQYF
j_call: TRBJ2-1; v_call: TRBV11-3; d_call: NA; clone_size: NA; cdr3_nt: TGTGCCAGCAGAGCGGCGAATGAGCAGTTCTTC; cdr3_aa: CASRAANEQFF
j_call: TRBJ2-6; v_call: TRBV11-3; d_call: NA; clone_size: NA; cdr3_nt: TGTGCCAGCAGCTTAGCTGGTGCGGAGGGGGCCAACGTCCTGACTTTC; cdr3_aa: CASSLAGAEGANVLTF
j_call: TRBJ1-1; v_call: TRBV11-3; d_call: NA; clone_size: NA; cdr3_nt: TGTGCCAGCAGCTTAGTGGTTTTCCTTCCTATGAACACTGAAGCTTTCTTT; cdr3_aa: CASSLVVFLPMNTEAFF
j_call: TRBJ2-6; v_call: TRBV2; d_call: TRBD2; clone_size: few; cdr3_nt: TGTGCCAGCAGGTTTATCGCGGGAGGATCGGGGGCCAACGTCCTGACTTTC; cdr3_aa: CASRFIAGGSGANVLTF
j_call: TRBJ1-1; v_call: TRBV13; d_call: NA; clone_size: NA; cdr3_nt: TGTGCCAGCAGCCTAGAGGGGGGGAGCACTGAAGCTTTCTTT; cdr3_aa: CASSLEGGSTEAFF
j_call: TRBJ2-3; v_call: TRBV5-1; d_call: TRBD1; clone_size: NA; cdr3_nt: TGCGCCAGCAGCCCCAGGACAGGCAGCACAGATACGCAGTATTTT; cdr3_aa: CASSPRTGSTDTQYF
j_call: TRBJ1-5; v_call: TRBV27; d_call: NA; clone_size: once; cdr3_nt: TGTGCCAGCACCGGAGGGGCAAGAACGAGTCAGCCCCAGCATTTT; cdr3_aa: CASTGGARTSQPQHF
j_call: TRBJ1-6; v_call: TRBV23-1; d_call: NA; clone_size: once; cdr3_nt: TGCGCCAGCAGAAAGAGGGAAAGGAATTCACCCCTCCACTTT; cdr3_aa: CASRKRERNSPLHF
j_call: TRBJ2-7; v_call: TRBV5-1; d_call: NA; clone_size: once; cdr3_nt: TGCGCCAGCAGCTTGGCCTGGGACACAGGCTCCTACGAGCAGTACTTC; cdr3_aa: CASSLAWDTGSYEQYF
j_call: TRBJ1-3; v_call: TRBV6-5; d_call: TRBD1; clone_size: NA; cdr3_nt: TGTGCCAGCAGTTACCCCAGGGGGCCGGTATATTTT; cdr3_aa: CASSYPRGPVYF
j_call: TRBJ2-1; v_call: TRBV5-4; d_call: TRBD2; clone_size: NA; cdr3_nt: TGTGCCAGCAGCTTGGAGGTTCTAGCGGGAGCAGGGTCCTACAATGAGCAGTTCTTC; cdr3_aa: CASSLEVLAGAGSYNEQFF
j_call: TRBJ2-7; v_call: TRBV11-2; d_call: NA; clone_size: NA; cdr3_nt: TGTGCCAGCAGCTTGGGCAGAATCCTTCCCTACGAGCAGTACTTC; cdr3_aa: CASSLGRILPYEQYF
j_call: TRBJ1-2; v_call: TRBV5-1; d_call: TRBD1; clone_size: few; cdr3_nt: TGCGCCAGCAGCTCATTACAGGGGCAGAACTATGGCTACACCTTC; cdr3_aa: CASSSLQGQNYGYTF
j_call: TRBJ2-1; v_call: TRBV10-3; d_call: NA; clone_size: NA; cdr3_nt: TGTGCCACAGGGGTTGGGTGTGAGCAGTTCTTC; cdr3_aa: CATGVGCEQFF
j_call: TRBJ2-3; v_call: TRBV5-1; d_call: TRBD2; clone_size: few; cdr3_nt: TGCGCCAGCAGCGTGACTAGCGGGATCGACACAGATACGCAGTATTTT; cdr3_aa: CASSVTSGIDTDTQYF
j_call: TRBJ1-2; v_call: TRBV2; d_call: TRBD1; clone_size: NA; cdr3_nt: TGTGCCAGCAGGCTAGAACAGGGGGATAGCGGCTACACCTTC; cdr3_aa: CASRLEQGDSGYTF
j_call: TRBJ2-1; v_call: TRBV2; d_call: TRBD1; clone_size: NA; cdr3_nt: TGTGCCAGCAGGGCTCGGGACAGGAGCTCCTACAATGAGCAGTTCTTC; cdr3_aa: CASRARDRSSYNEQFF
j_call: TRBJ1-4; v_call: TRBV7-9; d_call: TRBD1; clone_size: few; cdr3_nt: TGTGCCAGCAGCGCCCGGACAGGGGCTAATGAAAAACTGTTTTTT; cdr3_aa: CASSARTGANEKLFF
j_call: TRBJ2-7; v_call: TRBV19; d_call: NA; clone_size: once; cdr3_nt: TGTGCCAGTAGTATAGCTAGCTCCTACGAGCAGTACTTC; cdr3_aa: CASSIASSYEQYF
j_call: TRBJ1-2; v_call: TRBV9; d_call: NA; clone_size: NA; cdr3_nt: TGTGCCAGCAGCCCTCACTTTTGGGGCAGACGGTCCGATAATAACTATGGCTACACCTTC; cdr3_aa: CASSPHFWGRRSDNNYGYTF
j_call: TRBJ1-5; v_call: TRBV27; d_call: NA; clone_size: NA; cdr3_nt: TGTGCCACCGGGCGGCGGGGGTCCAATCAGCCCCAGCATTTT; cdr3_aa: CATGRRGSNQPQHF
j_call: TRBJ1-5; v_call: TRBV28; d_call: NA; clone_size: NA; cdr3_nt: TGTGCCAGCAGTCCTTATAATCAGCCCCAGCATTTT; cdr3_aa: CASSPYNQPQHF
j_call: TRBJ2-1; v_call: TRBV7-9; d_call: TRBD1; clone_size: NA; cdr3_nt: TGTGCCAGCAGCTTAGGACAGGGGTATTACAATGAGCAGTTCTTC; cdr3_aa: CASSLGQGYYNEQFF
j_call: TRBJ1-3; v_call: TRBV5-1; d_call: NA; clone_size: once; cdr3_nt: TGCGCCAGCAGCTTCTCAGGGGACCGAAACACCATATATTTT; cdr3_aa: CASSFSGDRNTIYF
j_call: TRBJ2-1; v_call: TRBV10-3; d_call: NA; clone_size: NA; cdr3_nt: TGTGCCATCAGTGCGGTTCTGCGGTCCTACAATGAGCAGTTCTTC; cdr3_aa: CAISAVLRSYNEQFF
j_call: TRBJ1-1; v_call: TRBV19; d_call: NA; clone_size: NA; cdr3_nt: TGTGCCAGTAGTCCCTCCAAGGGGCTGGGAACTGAAGCTTTCTTT; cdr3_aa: CASSPSKGLGTEAFF
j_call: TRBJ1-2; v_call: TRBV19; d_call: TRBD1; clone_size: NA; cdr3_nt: TGTGCCAGTAGTATTGCCCCCGGGACAGACTATGGCTACACCTTC; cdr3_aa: CASSIAPGTDYGYTF
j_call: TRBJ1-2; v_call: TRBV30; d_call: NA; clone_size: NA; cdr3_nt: TGTGCCTGGAGTAGTGGATCGGGGGAGAGTGAGACCTTC; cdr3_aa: CAWSSGSGESETF
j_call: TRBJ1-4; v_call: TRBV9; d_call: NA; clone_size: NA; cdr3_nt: TGTGCCAGCAGCGTATCCCCCAACTCAGGGGATGAAAAACTGTTTTTT; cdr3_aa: CASSVSPNSGDEKLFF
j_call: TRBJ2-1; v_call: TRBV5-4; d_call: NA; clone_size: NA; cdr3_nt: TGTGCCAGCAGCTTGGGTCCGGTTGAGCAGTTCTTC; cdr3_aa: CASSLGPVEQFF
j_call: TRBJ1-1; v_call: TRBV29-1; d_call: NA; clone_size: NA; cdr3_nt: TGCAGCGTTGAGACACAGGGAAACACTGAAGCTTTCTTT; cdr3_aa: CSVETQGNTEAFF
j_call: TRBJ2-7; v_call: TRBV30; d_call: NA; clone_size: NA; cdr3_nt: TGTGCCTGGAGTGTAACGAGCGAGCAGTACTTC; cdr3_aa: CAWSVTSEQYF
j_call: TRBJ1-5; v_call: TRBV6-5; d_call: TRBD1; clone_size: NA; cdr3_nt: TGTGCCAGCAGCCGACTAACAGGGGCCGAGCCCCAGCATTTT; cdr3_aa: CASSRLTGAEPQHF
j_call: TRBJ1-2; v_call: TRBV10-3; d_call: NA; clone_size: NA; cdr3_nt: TGTGCCATCAGTGACAGGGACACAAGGGGCCATGGCTACACCTTC; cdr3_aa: CAISDRDTRGHGYTF
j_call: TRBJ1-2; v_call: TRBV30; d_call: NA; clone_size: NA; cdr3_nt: TGTGCCTGGAGTGCAGGGGCGCGCTATGGCTACACCTTC; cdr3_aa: CAWSAGARYGYTF
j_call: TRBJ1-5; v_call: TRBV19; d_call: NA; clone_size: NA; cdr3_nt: TGTGCCAGTAGTTTAACCGGGGTTAGCAATCAGCCCCAGCATTTT; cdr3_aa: CASSLTGVSNQPQHF
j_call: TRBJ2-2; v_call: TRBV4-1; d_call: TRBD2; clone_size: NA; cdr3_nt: TGCGCCAGCAGCCATGGGGGACTAGCGGGGTCCGGGGAGCTGTTTTTT; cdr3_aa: CASSHGGLAGSGELFF
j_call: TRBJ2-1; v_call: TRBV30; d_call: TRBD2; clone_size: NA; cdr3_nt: TGTGCCTGGAGTCGGAAACTAGCGGGAGTTTACAATGAGCAGTTCTTC; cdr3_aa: CAWSRKLAGVYNEQFF
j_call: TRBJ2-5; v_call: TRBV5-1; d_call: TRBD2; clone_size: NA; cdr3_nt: TGCGCCAGCAGCGCAGGACTAGCGGGGAGCCAAGAGACCCAGTACTTC; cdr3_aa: CASSAGLAGSQETQYF
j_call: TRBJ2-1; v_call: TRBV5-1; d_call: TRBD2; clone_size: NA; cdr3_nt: TGCGCCAGCACCAGGGGACTAGCTTACAATGAGCAGTTCTTC; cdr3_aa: CASTRGLAYNEQFF
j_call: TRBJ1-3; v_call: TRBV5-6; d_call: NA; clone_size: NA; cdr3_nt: TGTGCCAGCAGCCGTACAGGGAACGCGGGAAACACCATATATTTT; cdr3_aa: CASSRTGNAGNTIYF
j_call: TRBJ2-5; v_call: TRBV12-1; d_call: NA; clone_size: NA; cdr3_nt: TGTGCCAGCAGCTTCCCGGGACTAGCGGGAGTACAAGAGACCCAGTACTTC; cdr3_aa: CASSFPGLAGVQETQYF
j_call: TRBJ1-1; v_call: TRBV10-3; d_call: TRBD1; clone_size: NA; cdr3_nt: TGTGCCATCAGTGATGAGGGACAGGGGTTGGAAGCTTTCTTT; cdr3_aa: CAISDEGQGLEAFF
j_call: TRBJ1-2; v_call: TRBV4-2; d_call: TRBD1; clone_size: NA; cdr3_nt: TGTGCCAGCAGCCAAGACAGGGGGCCCTATGGCTACACCTTC; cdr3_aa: CASSQDRGPYGYTF
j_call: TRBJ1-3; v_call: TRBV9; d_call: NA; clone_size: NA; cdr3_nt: TGTACCAGCAGCGTTGCGGGGAAGGGAAACACCATATATTTT; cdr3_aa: CTSSVAGKGNTIYF
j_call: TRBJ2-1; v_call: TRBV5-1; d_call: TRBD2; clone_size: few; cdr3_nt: TGCGCCAGCAGCCTGAATGGACTAGCGGGGGAAAACAATGAGCAGTTCTTC; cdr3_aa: CASSLNGLAGENNEQFF
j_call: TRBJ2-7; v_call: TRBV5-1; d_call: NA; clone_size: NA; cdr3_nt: TGCGCCAGCAGCTTCGGAGGGAACCTCTACGAGCAGTACTTC; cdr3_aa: CASSFGGNLYEQYF
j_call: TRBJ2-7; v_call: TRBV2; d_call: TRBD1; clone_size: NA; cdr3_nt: TGTGCCAGCAGGAGACAGGGGGCTGATCCCTACGAGCAGTACTTC; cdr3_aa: CASRRQGADPYEQYF